This T cell receptor (beta chain) is from a study of CXCR3-negative and CXCR3-positive naive CD8 T cells. Study-level points and caveats: For memory CD8+ cells diversity was much lower, but both naive subsets had comparably high diversity. Naive subsets displayed similar surface CD5, and TCR strength was inferred from TRB CDR3 properties. CXCR3-positive naive cells had more hydrophobic TRB CDR3s than CXCR3-negative naive cells.

Points on this clonotype: Antigen specificity is unknown.

CDR3 length: 14 residues. Germline values: CDR1 SGHDN, CDR2 FVKESK. Via 5' RACE with UMI labels, TRB cDNA libraries were prepared. From its re-call of the 5' RACE reads, TCRdb lists each CDR3 protein once, without DNA. The sample spans some 100,000 distinct CDR3 sequences; the ten largest clones claim around 0.35%. Triplicate sorts, a few hundred thousand cells apiece, were made for each CD8+ T cell subset. CD45RO-CCR7+CD27+CD95- characterized naive CD8+ T cells. The V and J genes are TRBV14 and TRBJ2-7. The sample was naive CXCR3+ CD8+ T cells from blood. The subset denotes: CD45RO-CCR7+CD27+CD95- naive CD8+ T cells expressing CXCR3 (TNR3+). The TCR sequence derives from a human donor in good health. Some clones in this sample may be carry-over from other donors' samples. CDR3 in amino acids: CASSQVQAAYEQYF.